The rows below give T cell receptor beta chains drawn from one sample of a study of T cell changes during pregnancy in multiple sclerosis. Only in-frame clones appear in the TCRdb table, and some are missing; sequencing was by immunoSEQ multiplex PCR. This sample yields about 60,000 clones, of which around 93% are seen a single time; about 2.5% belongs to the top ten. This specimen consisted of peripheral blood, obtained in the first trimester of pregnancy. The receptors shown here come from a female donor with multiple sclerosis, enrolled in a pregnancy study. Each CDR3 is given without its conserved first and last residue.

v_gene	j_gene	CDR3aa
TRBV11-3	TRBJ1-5	ASSLTRDQPQH
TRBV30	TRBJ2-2	AWRGLEPNTGELF
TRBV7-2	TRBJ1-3	ASSARGGGAGNTIY
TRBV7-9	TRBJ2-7	ASSLAGAGTSKEQY
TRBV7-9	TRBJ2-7	ASSPPGQPKTYEQY
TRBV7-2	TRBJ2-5	ASSLGGAGETQY
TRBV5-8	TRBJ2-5	ASKQGSINYQETQY
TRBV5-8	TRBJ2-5	ASSLAGGGRGETQY
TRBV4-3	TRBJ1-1	ASSQDRQMNTEAF
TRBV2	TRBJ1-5	ASSAGTGAQH
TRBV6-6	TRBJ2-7	ASSPSGLEQY
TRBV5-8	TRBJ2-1	ASSLASGRGNEQF
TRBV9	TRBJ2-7	ASSVEATPYEQY